Listed here are 29 T cell receptor gamma chains from one sample, sequenced in a study of gamma delta lymphoproliferative disorders and STAT genes. TCRdb applied CATT to the multiplex PCR reads for clone calling. The sample lists 800 to 950 gamma-chain clones; 25% to 30% were seen once. The receptor sequences were amplified from genomic DNA of peripheral blood mononuclear cells. The material sequenced was blood. The receptors here all came from a human donor in good health.

This clone rates as large (0.1 to 1%). The V gene is given as TRGV3, and no J gene call is available. CDR1 is VTNTFY, CDR2 YDVSTARD, per germline (reference sequence). This CDR3 contains 12 residues. The CDR3 spells CATWDSRKVKTF. In DNA form, the CDR3 reads TGTGCCACCTGGGACAGTCGAAAAGTGAAAACTTTT.

The gene calls are TRGV11 and TRGJP2. No J gene was available from TCRdb, and it was assigned here by a germline match of the DNA. TRGV11 qualifies as an ORF whose function is uncertain. Germline trimming cut 3 bases from V and 1 base from J; bases unmatched to any gene: 2. The CDR3 loop spans 15 amino acids. CDR3 protein: CACWIRVSSDWIKTF. The CDR3 DNA reads TGTGCCTGCTGGATTAGGGTTAGTAGTGATTGGATCAAGACGTTT.

This clone occurred a few times. Only one base separates this from a far larger clonotype, so it likely reflects a read error. The sample contains more than one DNA sequence encoding this CDR3. A V gene of TRGV10 was called, but no J gene was assigned. TRGV10 is given ORF status, its function remaining uncertain. The CDR3 loop spans 12 amino acids. The chain's CDR3 is CAAWDSGWFKIF. The DNA of the CDR3 is TGTGCTGCGTGGGATTCTGGTTGGTTCAAAATATTT.

By proportion, this clone is large (0.1 to 1%). The chain joins TRGV4 to TRGJ1 or TRGJ2. No J gene is reported in TCRdb; it was inferred here by comparing the DNA with germline. This CDR3 has 14 amino acids. Trimming at V came to 1 base and at J to 3 bases, leaving 6 bases not matched to a gene. The germline CDR1 and CDR2 sequences are EGSTGY and YDSYTSSV. The CDR3 DNA reads TGTGCCACCTGGGATGGTGGGACTTATTATAAGAAACTCTTT. It specifies CATWDGGTYYKKLF.

Points on this clone: It is unclear where the CDR3 begins or ends on the DNA, so no DNA is shown, and the CDR3 is as TCRdb lists it. Called V gene: TRGV10; the J gene was not called. TRGV10 has ORF status, its function being uncertain. The CDR3 region is 16 residues in length, termini included. CDR3 sequence: CAACLIRNSLAVEQHF.

Of note for this clone: TCRdb has a much larger clone's protein, which differs at residue 3 from the translation of this DNA, likely because of a read error; what is shown is the protein translated from the DNA. The V gene is given as TRGV3, and no J gene call is available. The length of the CDR3 is 12 residues. The V gene's germline CDR1 is VTNTFY and CDR2 YDVSTARD (reference sequence). The DNA for the CDR3 is TGTGCCGCCTGGGACAGTCGAAAAGTGAAAACTTTT. Translating gives CAAWDSRKVKTF.

Note on this clone: The limits of the CDR3 on the DNA are not certain, so only TCRdb's listed CDR3 is given. The CDR3 here is CTTVPAGLGTPYYKKLF. For the V gene the call is TRGV11; the J gene has no call. TRGV11 is an open reading frame whose function is uncertain. A total of 17 residues make up the CDR3, ends included.

Comment on this clone: This sequence is one base from a far larger clone and is likely a read error. Additional DNA sequences in this sample encode the identical CDR3. The V gene was identified as TRGV3, while no J gene was called. The CDR3 is 14 amino acids. Germline assignment: CDR1 VTNTFY and CDR2 YDVSTARD (reference sequence). CDR3 region: CATWDRRGYYKKLF. The CDR3 DNA is TGTGCCACCTGGGACAGGCGCGGTTATTATAAAAAACTCTTT.

J is TRGJ1 or TRGJ2 and V is TRGV4. Matching the DNA to germline supplied the J gene, which TCRdb does not give. This CDR3 is built from 11 residues. Germline lookup yields CDR1 EGSTGY and CDR2 YDSYTSSV. Trimming cost V 0 bases and J 12 bases; bases outside gene matches: 5. CDR3 sequence: CATWDGHGKLF. CDR3 DNA: TGTGCCACCTGGGATGGGCACGGGAAACTCTTT.

Within the sample, this clone is large. DNA of the CDR3: TGTGCCACCTGGGATGGGGCGAATTATTATAAGAAACTCTTT. Translated: CATWDGANYYKKLF. The V and J genes are TRGV4 and TRGJ1 or TRGJ2. The J gene comes from matching the DNA to germline here; TCRdb lacks it. The V gene's germline CDR1 is EGSTGY and CDR2 YDSYTSSV. The CDR3 has 14 residues. Trimming removed 0 bases from V and 0 bases from J; junction bases left unmatched: 2.

The rearrangement uses TRGV5 and TRGJ1 or TRGJ2. TCRdb is silent on the J gene; assignment here came from matching the DNA to germline. CDR1 and CDR2 from the germline V gene are VINAFY and YDVSNSKD. The CDR3 is made up of 13 amino acids. V was clipped by 0 bases and J by 10 bases; unmatched bases: 9. CDR3 bases: TGTGCCACCTGGGACAGGCTGAGATTAAAGAAACTCTTT. Protein: CATWDRLRLKKLF.

This clone is judged medium-sized. The chain joins TRGV4 to TRGJ1 or TRGJ2. The J gene was missing in TCRdb and was found by matching the end of the DNA to germline. The V gene's germline CDR1 is EGSTGY and CDR2 YDSYTSSV. The junction had 4 bases not matched to a gene; V was cut back by 3 bases and J by 2 bases. The CDR3 is 13 amino acids. CDR3 residues: CATWDRHYYKKLF. CDR3 DNA sequence: TGTGCCACCTGGGATCGACATTATTATAAGAAACTCTTT.

As to this clone: The protein recorded in TCRdb matches a much larger clone and deviates from this DNA's translation at residue 2, suggesting a read error; the protein here is obtained by translating the DNA. This sequence joins TRGV4 and TRGJ1 or TRGJ2. The J gene was missing in TCRdb and was found by matching the end of the DNA to germline. The CDR3 covers 11 residues. From germline, CDR1 is EGSTGY and CDR2 YDSYTSSV. CDR3 sequence reads: CTTWDEDKKLF. The CDR3 nucleotides read TGTACCACCTGGGATGAGGATAAGAAACTCTTT.

This clone was recorded a few times. TCRdb lists the protein of a much larger clone for this DNA, which differs at residue 10, so this is likely a read error; the protein given here is translated from the DNA itself. The chain combines TRGV10 with TRGJP1. Matching the DNA to germline supplied the J gene, which TCRdb does not give. Being an ORF, TRGV10 has a function that is uncertain. The length of the CDR3 is 13 residues. The CDR3 region is CAAWDMGGWLKIF. In DNA form, the CDR3 reads TGTGCTGCGTGGGATATGGGGGGTTGGCTCAAGATATTT.

This clone is labeled large (0.1 to 1%). This chain joins TRGV4 and TRGJ1 or TRGJ2. TCRdb is silent on the J gene; assignment here came from matching the DNA to germline. CDR3 length equals 14 residues. Germline values: CDR1 EGSTGY, CDR2 YDSYTSSV. V shed 6 bases, J shed 3 bases, and the junction held 11 bases outside the gene matches. In DNA, the CDR3 is TGTGCCACCTGGACCCGTGGATTTTATTATAAGAAACTCTTT. The encoded protein is CATWTRGFYYKKLF.

On this clone itself: No DNA is shown, since the ends of the CDR3 on it are uncertain; the CDR3 is the one TCRdb lists. The V gene was identified as TRGV5, while no J gene was called. Germline V gene data show CDR1 as VINAFY and CDR2 as YDVSNSKD. The CDR3 extends over 19 residues, inclusive of both ends. CDR3 residues: CATWDRPRVRNSLAVEQHF.

Relative to its sample, this clone is large (0.1 to 1%). No J gene was assigned, while the V gene was called as TRGV10. TRGV10 qualifies as an ORF whose function is uncertain. This CDR3 is built from 9 residues. CDR3 DNA: TGTGCTGCGTGGGATTATCTGACCTTT. Its translation is CAAWDYLTF.

In its sample, this clone is medium-sized (0.01 to 0.1%). The chain has TRGV9 and TRGJ1 or TRGJ2. TCRdb carries no J gene annotation; the J gene was assigned here by matching the DNA with germline. V lost 0 bases, J lost 2 bases, and 1 base stayed unmatched. Germline CDR1 is GITISATS and CDR2 is ISYDGTV (reference sequence). The CDR3 sequence is 13 residues long. The CDR3 bases are TGTGCCTTGTGGGAGGTGTATTATTATAAGAAACTCTTT. Encoded protein: CALWEVYYYKKLF.

This clone was seen more than once but under ten times. For this DNA, TCRdb reports the protein of a much larger clone, which diverges at residue 13, most likely from a read error; the protein presented here is translated directly from the DNA. The chain links TRGV10 to TRGJ1 or TRGJ2. Assignment of the J gene here rests on matching the DNA to germline, because TCRdb gives none. TRGV10 belongs to the ORF category, with a function that is uncertain. After removal of 8 bases from V and 4 bases from J, the junction contained 33 bases not matched to a gene. The CDR3 has 21 residues. The CDR3 nucleotides read TGTGCTGCGTGGGATGGGCCCCGGCGCCGGATGTGGGCCGAGGAATATTATAAGAAACTCTTT. This codes for CAAWDGPRRRMWAEEYYKKLF.

By frequency in the sample, this clone is large. The germline gene is not matched at one end of the junction; a read error may be the cause. Other DNA sequences in this sample translate to the same CDR3. This chain connects TRGV10 to TRGJ1 or TRGJ2. The J gene was not available in TCRdb and was assigned here by matching the DNA to germline segments. TRGV10 carries the ORF label, with uncertain function. The CDR3 extends over 10 amino acids. DNA for the CDR3: TGTGCTGCGTGGGATTATGAGAAACTCTTT. It specifies CAAWDYEKLF.

Of note for this clone: The protein recorded in TCRdb matches a much larger clone and deviates from this DNA's translation at residue 5, suggesting a read error; the protein here is obtained by translating the DNA. The chain carries TRGV5P and TRGJ1 or TRGJ2. TCRdb does not report a J gene; here it was assigned by matching the DNA to germline references. TRGV5P is shown as a pseudogene. CDR3 length: 13 amino acids. CDR3 DNA: TGTGCCACCTGGGGCGGACGTTATTATAAGAAACTCTTT. This gives the protein CATWGGRYYKKLF.

The chain employs TRGV4 and TRGJ1 or TRGJ2. In the absence of a J gene in TCRdb, the DNA was matched to germline to assign it here. V lost 4 bases to trimming and J lost 6 bases; unmatched junction nucleotides: 12. Per the germline V gene, CDR1 is EGSTGY and CDR2 is YDSYTSSV. The CDR3 consists of 14 residues. CDR3 sequence reads: CATWDGPEGYKKLF. In DNA, the CDR3 is TGTGCCACCTGGGACGGGCCTGAAGGTTATAAGAAACTCTTT.

To note about this clone: The TCRdb record carries a much larger clone's protein, which differs from this DNA's translation at residue 9; a read error is the likely cause, and the protein listed here is the DNA translation. The chain combines TRGV10 with TRGJP1. Here the J gene came from matching the DNA to germline, since TCRdb omits it. TRGV10 is filed as an ORF, its function uncertain. The CDR3 runs 13 residues. The V segment lost 8 bases and the J segment 12 bases; nucleotides outside the gene matches: 13. The CDR3 DNA follows: TGTGCTGCGTGGGATATGGGGGGTGGGTTCAAGATATTT. The encoded protein is CAAWDMGGGFKIF.

This clone is large by share. The chain uses TRGV4 and TRGJ1 or TRGJ2. As TCRdb names no J gene, one was assigned here on the basis of a DNA match to germline. The trim removed 4 bases at V and 10 bases at J, leaving 7 bases unmatched. The CDR3 has 11 amino acids. Germline CDR1 and CDR2: EGSTGY and YDSYTSSV. In nucleotides, the CDR3 is TGTGCCACCTGGGAAAGGTGGAAGAAACTCTTT. Translation gives CATWERWKKLF.

This clone was seen only a few times. Since a much larger clone is just one base distant, this may be a read error. The DNA is omitted, as the CDR3 cannot be located on it reliably, and the CDR3 follows TCRdb's listing. Other DNA sequences in this specimen translate into the identical CDR3. The CDR3 is CTTVPAGLGTCWYKKLF. The V gene call reads TRGV11; no J gene was called. TRGV11 is an open reading frame, and its role is uncertain. The CDR3 is 17 amino acids long, termini counted.

The chain couples TRGV4 to TRGJ1 or TRGJ2. Here the J gene was assigned by germline matching of the DNA, as TCRdb has none. V was pared by 0 bases and J by 9 bases, with 11 bases of the junction left unmatched. Germline V gene data show CDR1 as EGSTGY and CDR2 as YDSYTSSV. There are 14 residues in the CDR3. CDR3 sequence: CATWDGPWDSKKLF. CDR3 sequence (DNA): TGTGCCACCTGGGATGGGCCTTGGGATAGTAAGAAACTCTTT.

For this clone: TCRdb has a much larger clone's protein, which differs at residue 9 from the translation of this DNA, likely because of a read error; what is shown is the protein translated from the DNA. The chain joins TRGV2 to TRGJP2. The J gene is absent in TCRdb and was assigned here via DNA matching to germline. The J segment lost 11 bases and the V segment lost 3 bases, leaving 12 bases of the junction unmatched. Germline CDR1 is EGSNGY and CDR2 is YDSYNSKV. The CDR3 covers 14 residues. Here the CDR3 reads CATWDLRRLWIKTF. The CDR3 nucleotides read TGTGCCACCTGGGACCTGCGCCGTTTATGGATCAAGACGTTT.

This clone is classed as large. The J gene is TRGJ1 or TRGJ2, the V gene TRGV4. The J gene is absent in TCRdb and was assigned here via DNA matching to germline. The length of the CDR3 is 11 residues. CDR1 is EGSTGY, CDR2 YDSYTSSV, per germline. V lost 2 bases to trimming and J lost 5 bases; unmatched junction nucleotides: 0. CDR3 sequence (DNA): TGTGCCACCTGGGATGATTATAAGAAACTCTTT. Its translation is CATWDDYKKLF.

Worth noting for this clone: TCRdb gives a protein that differs at residue 4 from what the DNA encodes, so the protein here is translated from the DNA. The J gene is TRGJ1 or TRGJ2, the V gene TRGV5P. TRGV5P is a recognized pseudogene. The length of the CDR3 is 10 residues. The chain's CDR3 is CATNYYKKLF. Here the CDR3 DNA reads TGTGCCACCAATTATTATAAGAAACTCTTT.